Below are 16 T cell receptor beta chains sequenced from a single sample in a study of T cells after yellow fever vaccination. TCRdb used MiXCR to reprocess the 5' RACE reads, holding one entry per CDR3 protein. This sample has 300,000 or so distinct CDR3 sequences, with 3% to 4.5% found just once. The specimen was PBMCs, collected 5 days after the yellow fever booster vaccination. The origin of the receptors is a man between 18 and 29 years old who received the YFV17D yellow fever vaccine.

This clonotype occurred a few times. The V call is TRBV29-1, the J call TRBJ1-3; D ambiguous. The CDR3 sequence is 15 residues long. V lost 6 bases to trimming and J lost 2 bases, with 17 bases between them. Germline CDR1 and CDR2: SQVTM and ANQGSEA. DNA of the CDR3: TGCAGCGTCGAACCAGACGGGCAGGCTGGAAACACCATATATTTT. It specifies CSVEPDGQAGNTIYF.

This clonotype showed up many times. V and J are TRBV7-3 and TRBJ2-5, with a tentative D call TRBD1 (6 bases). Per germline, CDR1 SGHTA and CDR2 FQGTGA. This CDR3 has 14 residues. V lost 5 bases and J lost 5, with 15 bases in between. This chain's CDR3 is CASSPLGTTETQYF. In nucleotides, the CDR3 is TGTGCCAGCAGCCCATTAGGGACAACGGAGACCCAGTACTTC.

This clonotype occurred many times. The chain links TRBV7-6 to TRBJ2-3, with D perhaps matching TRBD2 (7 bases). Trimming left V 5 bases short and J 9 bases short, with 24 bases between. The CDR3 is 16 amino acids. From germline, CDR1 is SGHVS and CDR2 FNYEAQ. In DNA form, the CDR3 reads TGTGCCAGCAGCCTAGGCCAAGGGGGGGTAGGAGGGACGCAGTATTTT. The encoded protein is CASSLGQGGVGGTQYF.

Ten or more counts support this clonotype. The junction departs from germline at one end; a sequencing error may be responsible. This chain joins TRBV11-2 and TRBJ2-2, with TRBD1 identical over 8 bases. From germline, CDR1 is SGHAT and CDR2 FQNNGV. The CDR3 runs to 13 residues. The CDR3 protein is CATWTGNIGELFF. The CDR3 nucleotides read TGTGCCACCTGGACAGGGAACATCGGGGAGCTGTTTTTT.

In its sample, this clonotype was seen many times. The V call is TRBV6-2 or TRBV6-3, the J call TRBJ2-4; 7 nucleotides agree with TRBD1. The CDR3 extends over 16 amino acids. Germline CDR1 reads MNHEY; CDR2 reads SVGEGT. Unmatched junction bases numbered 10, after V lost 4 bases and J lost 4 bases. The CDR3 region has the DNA TGTGCCAGCAGTTTCTCAAGACCGACAGGGAAAAACATTCAGTACTTC. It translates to CASSFSRPTGKNIQYF.

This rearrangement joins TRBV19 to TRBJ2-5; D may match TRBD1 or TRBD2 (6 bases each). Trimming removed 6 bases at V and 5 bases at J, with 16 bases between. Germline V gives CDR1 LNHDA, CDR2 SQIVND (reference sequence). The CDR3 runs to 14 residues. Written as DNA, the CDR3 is TGTGCCAGTAGAACGTCGGGGGCTAGGGAGACCCAGTACTTC. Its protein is CASRTSGARETQYF.

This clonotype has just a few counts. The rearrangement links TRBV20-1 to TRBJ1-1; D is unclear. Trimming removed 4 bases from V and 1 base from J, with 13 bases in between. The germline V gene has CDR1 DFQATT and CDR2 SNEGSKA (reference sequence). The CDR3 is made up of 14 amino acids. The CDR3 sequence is CSANPLTKNTEAFF. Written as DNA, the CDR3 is TGCAGTGCTAACCCCCTTACCAAGAACACTGAAGCTTTCTTT.

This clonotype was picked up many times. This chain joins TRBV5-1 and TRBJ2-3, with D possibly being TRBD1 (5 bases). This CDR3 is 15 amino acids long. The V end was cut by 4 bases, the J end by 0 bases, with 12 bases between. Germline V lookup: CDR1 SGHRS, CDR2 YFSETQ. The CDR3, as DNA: TGCGCCAGCAGCATAAGGGGTTCTAGCACAGATACGCAGTATTTT. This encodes CASSIRGSSTDTQYF.

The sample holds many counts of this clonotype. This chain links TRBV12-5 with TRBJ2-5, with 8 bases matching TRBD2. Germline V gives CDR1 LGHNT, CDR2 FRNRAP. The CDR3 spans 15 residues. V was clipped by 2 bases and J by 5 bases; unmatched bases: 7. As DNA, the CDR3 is TGTGCTAGTGGTTTGAGGTTAGCGGGATGGGAGACCCAGTACTTC. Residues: CASGLRLAGWETQYF.

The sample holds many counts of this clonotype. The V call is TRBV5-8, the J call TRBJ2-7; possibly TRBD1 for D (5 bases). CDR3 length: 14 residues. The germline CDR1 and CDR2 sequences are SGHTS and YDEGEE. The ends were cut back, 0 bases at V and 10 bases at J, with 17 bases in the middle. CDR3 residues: CASSLALGDSRQYV. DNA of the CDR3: TGTGCCAGCAGCTTGGCCCTAGGGGATTCCCGCCAGTACGTC.

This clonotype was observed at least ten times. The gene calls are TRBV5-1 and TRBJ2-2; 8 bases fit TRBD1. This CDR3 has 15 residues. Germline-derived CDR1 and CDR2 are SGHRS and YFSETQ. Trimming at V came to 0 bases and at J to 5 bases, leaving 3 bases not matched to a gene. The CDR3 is CASSLAQGATGELFF. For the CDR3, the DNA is TGCGCCAGCAGCTTGGCCCAGGGGGCGACCGGGGAGCTGTTTTTT.

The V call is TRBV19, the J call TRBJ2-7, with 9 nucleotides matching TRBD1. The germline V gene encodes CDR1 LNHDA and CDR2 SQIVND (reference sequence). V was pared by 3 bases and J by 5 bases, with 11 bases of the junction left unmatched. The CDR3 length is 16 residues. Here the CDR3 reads CASSIPCWDRDHEQYF. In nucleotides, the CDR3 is TGTGCCAGTAGTATCCCCTGTTGGGACAGGGACCACGAGCAGTACTTC.

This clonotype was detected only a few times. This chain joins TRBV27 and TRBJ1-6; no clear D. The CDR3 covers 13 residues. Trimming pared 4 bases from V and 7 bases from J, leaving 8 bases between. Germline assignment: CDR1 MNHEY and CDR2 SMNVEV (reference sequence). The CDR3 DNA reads TGTGCCAGCAGTTCAAACATCAATTCACCCCTCCACTTT. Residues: CASSSNINSPLHF.

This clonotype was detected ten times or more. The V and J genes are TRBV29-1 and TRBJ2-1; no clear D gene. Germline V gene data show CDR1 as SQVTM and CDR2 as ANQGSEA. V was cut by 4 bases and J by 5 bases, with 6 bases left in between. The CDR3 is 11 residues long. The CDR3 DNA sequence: TGCAGCGTTGGCAATGACAATGAGCAGTTCTTC. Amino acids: CSVGNDNEQFF.

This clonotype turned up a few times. DNA for the CDR3: TGTGCCAGCAGTTTGGATCTGCGCACAGATACGCAGTATTTT. Its protein product is CASSLDLRTDTQYF. V is TRBV12-3 or TRBV12-4 and J is TRBJ2-3; D is ambiguous. The CDR3 sequence is 14 residues long. The V end was cut by 3 bases, the J end by 1 base, with 8 bases between.

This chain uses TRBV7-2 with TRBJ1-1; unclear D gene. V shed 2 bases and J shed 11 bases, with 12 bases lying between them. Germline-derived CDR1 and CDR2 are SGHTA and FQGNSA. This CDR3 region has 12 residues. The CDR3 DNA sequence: TGTGCCAGCAGCTTAAAGGCCTTTGGTGCTTTCTTT. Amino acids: CASSLKAFGAFF.